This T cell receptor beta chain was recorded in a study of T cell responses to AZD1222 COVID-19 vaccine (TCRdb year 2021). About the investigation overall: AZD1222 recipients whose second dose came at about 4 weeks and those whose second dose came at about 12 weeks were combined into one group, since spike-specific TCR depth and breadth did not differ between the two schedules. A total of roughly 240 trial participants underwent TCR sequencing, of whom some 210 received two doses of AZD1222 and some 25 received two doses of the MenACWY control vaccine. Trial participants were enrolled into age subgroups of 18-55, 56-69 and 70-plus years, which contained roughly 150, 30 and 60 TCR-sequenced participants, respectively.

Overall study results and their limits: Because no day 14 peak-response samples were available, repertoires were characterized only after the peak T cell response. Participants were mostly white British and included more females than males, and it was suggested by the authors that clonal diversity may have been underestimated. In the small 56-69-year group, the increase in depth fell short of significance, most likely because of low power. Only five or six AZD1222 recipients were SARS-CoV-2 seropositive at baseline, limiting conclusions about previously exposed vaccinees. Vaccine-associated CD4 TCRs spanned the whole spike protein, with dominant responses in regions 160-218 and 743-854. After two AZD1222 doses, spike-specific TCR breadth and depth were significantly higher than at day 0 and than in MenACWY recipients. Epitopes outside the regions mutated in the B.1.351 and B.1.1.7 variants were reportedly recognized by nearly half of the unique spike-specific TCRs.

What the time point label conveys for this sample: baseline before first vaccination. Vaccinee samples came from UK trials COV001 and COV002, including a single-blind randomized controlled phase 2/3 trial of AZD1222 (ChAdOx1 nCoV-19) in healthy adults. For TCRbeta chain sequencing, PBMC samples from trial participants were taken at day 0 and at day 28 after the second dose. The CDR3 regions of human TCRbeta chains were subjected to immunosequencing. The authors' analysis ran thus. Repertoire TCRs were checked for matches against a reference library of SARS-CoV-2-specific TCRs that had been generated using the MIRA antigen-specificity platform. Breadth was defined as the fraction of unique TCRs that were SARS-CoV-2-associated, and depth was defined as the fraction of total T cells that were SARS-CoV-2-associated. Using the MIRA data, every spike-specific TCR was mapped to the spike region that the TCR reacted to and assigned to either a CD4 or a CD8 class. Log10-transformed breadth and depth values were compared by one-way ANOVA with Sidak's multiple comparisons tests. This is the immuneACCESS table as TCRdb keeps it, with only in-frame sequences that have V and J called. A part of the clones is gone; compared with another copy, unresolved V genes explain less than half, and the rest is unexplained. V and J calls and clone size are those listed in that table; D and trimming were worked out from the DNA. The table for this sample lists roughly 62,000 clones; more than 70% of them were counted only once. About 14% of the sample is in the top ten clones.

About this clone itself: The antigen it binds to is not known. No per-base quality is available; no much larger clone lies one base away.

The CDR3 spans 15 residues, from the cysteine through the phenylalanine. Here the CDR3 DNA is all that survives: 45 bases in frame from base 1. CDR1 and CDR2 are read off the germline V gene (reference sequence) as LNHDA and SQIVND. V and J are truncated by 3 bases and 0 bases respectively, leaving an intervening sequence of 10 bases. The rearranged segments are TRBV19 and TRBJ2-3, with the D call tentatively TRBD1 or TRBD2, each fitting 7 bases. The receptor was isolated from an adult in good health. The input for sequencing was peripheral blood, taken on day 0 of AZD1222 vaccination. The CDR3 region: CASSIQGGSTDTQYF. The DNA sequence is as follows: TGTGCCAGTAGTATTCAGGGGGGGAGCACAGATACGCAGTATTTT.